One TCR beta chain is described in this entry. TCRdb keeps only in-frame clones here, not all; method: immunoSEQ multiplex PCR. The table records around 6,100 clones, roughly 86% of them present only once. This sample is part of a study of tumor T cells in aggressive B-cell lymphoma. The clonotype was recovered from an adult with diffuse large B cell lymphoma. Some clones in this sample may be carry-over from other donors' samples. Sequenced: tumor tissue.

The CDR3 bases are TGTGCCAGCGTTGTTGCGTGGACAGGGTTGACAGATACGCAGTATTTT. Its translation: CASVVAWTGLTDTQYF. The V gene is TRBV2, the J gene TRBJ2-3, with 8 positions matching TRBD1. Germline V gene lookup returns CDR1 SNHLY and CDR2 FYNNEI. The V and J ends lost 8 bases and 3 bases, in that order; junction bases with no gene match: 13. The CDR3 covers 16 residues.